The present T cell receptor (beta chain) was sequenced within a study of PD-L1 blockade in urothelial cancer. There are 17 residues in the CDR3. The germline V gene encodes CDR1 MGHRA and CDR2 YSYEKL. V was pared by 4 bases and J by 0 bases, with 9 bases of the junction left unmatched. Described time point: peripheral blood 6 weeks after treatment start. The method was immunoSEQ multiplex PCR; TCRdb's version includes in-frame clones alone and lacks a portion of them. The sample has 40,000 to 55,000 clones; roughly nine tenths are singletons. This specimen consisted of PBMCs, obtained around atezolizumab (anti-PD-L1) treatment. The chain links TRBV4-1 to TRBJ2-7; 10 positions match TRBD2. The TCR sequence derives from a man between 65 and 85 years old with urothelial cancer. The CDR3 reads CASSPGTSDQSSYEQYF. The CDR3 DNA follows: TGCGCCAGCAGCCCCGGGACTAGCGATCAGAGCTCCTACGAGCAGTACTTC.